These 5 T cell receptor beta chains were all obtained from the same sample, sequenced in a study of technical replicates of blood from a handful of donors. Method: immunoSEQ multiplex PCR; TCRdb's copy keeps in-frame clones and lacks some. Among tens of thousands of clones listed, 93% were seen once. Material for sequencing was T cells isolated from PBMCs. The receptors were sampled from a human donor in good health.

This clone was picked up one time. J is TRBJ1-2 and V is TRBV9; unclear D gene. Germline CDR1 reads SGDLS; CDR2 reads YYNGEE. The CDR3 runs to 15 residues. With 6 bases removed from V and 0 bases from J, the gap between germline ends came to 15 bases. Here the CDR3 DNA reads TGTGCCAGCACCGAATACGGCGGGCCTAACTATGGCTACACCTTC. It encodes CASTEYGGPNYGYTF.

The chain links TRBV7-9 to TRBJ1-2; TRBD1 might be the D (5 bases). Germline CDR1 is SEHNR and CDR2 is FQNEAQ (reference sequence). The V end lost 4 bases, the J end lost 4 bases, and 16 bases lay between the germline ends. The CDR3 consists of 15 residues. CDR3 region: CASSSHGRAPYGYTF. CDR3 sequence (DNA): TGTGCCAGCAGCTCCCACGGCAGGGCACCCTATGGCTACACCTTC. The whole variable domain, filled in from reference TRBV7-9 and TRBJ1-2, reads DTGVSQNPRHKITKRGQNVTFRCDPISEHNRLYWYRQTLGQGPEFLTYFQNEAQLEKSRLLSDRFSAERPKGSFSTLEIQRTEQGDSAMYLCASSSHGRAPYGYTFGSGTRLTVV.

The chain's CDR3 is CAWSVEENTEAFF. CDR3 nucleotide sequence: TGTGCCTGGAGTGTAGAGGAGAACACTGAAGCTTTCTTT. This chain joins TRBV30 and TRBJ1-1; D unclear. The germline CDR1 and CDR2 sequences are GTSNPN and SVGIG (reference sequence). Deletions cut 0 bases from V and 1 base from J, with 6 bases between. The CDR3 length is 13 residues.

The chain couples TRBV5-5 to TRBJ1-3, with a weak D call TRBD1 (5 bases). This CDR3 has 19 amino acids. Germline-derived CDR1 and CDR2 are SGHKS and YYEKEE (reference sequence). Trimming cost V 1 base and J 0 bases, with 20 bases left between them. The CDR3 loop is CASSLSRGRGGSSGNTIYF. The DNA for the CDR3 is TGTGCCAGCAGCTTGTCTAGGGGTCGGGGAGGGAGCTCTGGAAACACCATATATTTT.

The chain is built from TRBV10-2 and TRBJ1-6; D gene uncertain. CDR3 length: 13 amino acids. Germline CDR1 and CDR2: WSHSY and SAAADI. Between the trimmed V and J ends, which lost 9 bases and 6 bases, there was a span of 12 bases. CDR3 loop: CASSTGINSPLHF. The CDR3 DNA reads as TGCGCCAGTTCGACCGGGATTAATTCACCCCTCCACTTT.